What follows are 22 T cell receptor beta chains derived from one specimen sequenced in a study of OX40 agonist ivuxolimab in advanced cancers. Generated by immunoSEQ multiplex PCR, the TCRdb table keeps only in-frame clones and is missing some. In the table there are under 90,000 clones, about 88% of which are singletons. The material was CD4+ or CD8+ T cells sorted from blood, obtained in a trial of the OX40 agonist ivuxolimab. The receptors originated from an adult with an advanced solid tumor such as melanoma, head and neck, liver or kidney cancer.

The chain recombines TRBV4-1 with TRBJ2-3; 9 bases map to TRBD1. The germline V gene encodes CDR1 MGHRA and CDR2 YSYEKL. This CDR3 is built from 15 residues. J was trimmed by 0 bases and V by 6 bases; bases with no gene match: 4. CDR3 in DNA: TGCGCCAGCAGGCGCGGGACAGGGAGCACAGATACGCAGTATTTT. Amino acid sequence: CASRRGTGSTDTQYF.

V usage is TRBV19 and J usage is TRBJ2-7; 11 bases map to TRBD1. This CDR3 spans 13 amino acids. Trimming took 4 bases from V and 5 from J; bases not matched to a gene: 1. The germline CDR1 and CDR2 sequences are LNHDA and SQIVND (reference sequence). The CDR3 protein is CASSRDRGNEQYF. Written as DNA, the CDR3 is TGTGCCAGTAGTAGGGACAGGGGGAACGAGCAGTACTTC.

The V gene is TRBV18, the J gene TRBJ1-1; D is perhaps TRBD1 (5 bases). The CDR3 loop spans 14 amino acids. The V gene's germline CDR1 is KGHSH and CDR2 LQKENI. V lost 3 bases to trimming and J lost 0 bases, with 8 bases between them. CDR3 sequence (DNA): TGTGCCAGCTCACCGACAGTTTTGAACACTGAAGCTTTCTTT. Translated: CASSPTVLNTEAFF.

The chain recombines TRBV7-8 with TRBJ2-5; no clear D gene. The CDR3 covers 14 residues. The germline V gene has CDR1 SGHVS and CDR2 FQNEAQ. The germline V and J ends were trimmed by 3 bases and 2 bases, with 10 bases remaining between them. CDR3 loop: CASSFRQFQETQYF. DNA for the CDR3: TGTGCCAGCAGCTTCCGCCAGTTTCAAGAGACCCAGTACTTC.

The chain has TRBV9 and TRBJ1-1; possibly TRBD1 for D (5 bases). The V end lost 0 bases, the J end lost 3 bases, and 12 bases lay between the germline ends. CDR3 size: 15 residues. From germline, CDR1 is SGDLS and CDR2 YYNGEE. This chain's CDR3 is CASSVGIGGDTEAFF. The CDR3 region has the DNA TGTGCCAGCAGCGTAGGTATCGGGGGGGACACTGAAGCTTTCTTT.

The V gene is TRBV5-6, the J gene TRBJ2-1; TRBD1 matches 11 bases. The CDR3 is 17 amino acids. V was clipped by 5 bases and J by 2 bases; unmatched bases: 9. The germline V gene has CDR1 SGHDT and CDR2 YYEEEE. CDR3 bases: TGTGCCAGCAGTTCCCTAGGGGGACAGGGGGCCTACAATGAGCAGTTCTTC. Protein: CASSSLGGQGAYNEQFF.

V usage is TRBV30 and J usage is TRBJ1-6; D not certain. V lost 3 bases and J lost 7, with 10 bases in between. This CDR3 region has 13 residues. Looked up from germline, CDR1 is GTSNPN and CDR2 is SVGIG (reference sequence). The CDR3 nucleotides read TGTGCCTGGAGCCAGACACCAAATTCACCCCTCCACTTT. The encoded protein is CAWSQTPNSPLHF.

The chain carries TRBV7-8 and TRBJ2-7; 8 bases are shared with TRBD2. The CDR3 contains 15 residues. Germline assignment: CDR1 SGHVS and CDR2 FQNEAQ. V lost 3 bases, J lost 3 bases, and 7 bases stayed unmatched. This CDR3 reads CASSLGAGAFYEQYF. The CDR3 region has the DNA TGTGCCAGCAGCTTGGGAGCGGGAGCCTTCTACGAGCAGTACTTC.

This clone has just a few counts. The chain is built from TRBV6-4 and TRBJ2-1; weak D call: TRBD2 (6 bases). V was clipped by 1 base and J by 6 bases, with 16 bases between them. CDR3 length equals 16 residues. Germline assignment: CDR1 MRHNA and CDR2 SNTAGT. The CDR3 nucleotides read TGTGCCAGCAGTGACTTCGGGGGACCCTCTGCCAATGAGCAGTTCTTC. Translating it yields CASSDFGGPSANEQFF.

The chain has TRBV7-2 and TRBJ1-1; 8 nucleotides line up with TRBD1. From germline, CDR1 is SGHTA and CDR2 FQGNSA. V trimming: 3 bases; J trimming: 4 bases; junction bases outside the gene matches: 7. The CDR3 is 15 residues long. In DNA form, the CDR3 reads TGTGCCAGCAGCTTCTCTCGGACAGGGAGCACTGAAGCTTTCTTT. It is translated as CASSFSRTGSTEAFF.

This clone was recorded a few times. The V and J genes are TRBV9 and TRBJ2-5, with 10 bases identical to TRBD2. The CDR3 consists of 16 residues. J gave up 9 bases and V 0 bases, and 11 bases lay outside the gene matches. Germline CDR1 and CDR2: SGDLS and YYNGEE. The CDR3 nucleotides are TGTGCCAGCAGCGTAGGAGCGGGAGGGCTAGGTGGGGCCCAGTACTTC. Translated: CASSVGAGGLGGAQYF.

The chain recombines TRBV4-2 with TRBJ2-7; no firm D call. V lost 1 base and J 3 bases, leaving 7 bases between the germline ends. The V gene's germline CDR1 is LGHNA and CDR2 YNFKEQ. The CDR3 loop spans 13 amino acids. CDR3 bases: TGTGCCAGCAGCCAAGCAGGTAACTACGAGCAGTACTTC. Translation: CASSQAGNYEQYF.

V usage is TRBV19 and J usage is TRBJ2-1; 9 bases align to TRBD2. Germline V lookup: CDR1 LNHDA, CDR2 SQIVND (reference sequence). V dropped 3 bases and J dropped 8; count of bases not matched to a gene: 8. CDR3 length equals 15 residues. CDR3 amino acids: CASSILSGSSYEQFF. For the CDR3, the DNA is TGTGCCAGTAGTATTCTTAGCGGGAGTTCCTATGAGCAGTTCTTC.

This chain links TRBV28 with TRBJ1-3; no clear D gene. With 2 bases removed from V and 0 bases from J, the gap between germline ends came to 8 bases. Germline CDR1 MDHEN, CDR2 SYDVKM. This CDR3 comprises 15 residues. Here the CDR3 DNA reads TGTGCCAGCAGTTTAGGGTCCCTCTCTGGAAACACCATATATTTT. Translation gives CASSLGSLSGNTIYF.

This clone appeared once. CDR3 DNA: TGTGCCAGCTCACCGTTTAAGGGCTCTGGAAACACCATATATTTT. It codes for CASSPFKGSGNTIYF. V usage is TRBV18 and J usage is TRBJ1-3; D call uncertain. This CDR3 has 15 residues. Germline CDR1 and CDR2: KGHSH and LQKENI. The V and J ends lost 3 bases and 0 bases respectively, with 9 bases between them. Full variable domain (missing parts from reference TRBV18 and TRBJ1-3): NAGVMQNPRHLVRRRGQEARLRCSPMKGHSHVYWYRQLPEEGLKFMVYLQKENIIDESGMPKERFSAEFPKEGPSILRIQQVVRGDSAAYFCASSPFKGSGNTIYFGEGSWLTVV.

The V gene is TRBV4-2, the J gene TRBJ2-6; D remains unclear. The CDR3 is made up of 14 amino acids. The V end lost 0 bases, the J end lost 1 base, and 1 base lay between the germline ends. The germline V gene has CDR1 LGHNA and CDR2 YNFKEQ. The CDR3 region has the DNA TGTGCCAGCAGCCAAGAGTCTGGGGCCAACGTCCTGACTTTC. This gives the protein CASSQESGANVLTF.

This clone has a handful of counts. The CDR3 DNA sequence: TGCGCCAGCAGCCCGGCGGTGGGCCTAGCGGGAGCCAACGAGCAGTACTTC. Encoded protein: CASSPAVGLAGANEQYF. The chain employs TRBV5-1 and TRBJ2-7; 10 bases align to TRBD2. The CDR3 runs to 17 residues. J gave up 5 bases and V 4 bases, and 15 bases lay outside the gene matches. Per the germline V gene, CDR1 is SGHRS and CDR2 is YFSETQ.

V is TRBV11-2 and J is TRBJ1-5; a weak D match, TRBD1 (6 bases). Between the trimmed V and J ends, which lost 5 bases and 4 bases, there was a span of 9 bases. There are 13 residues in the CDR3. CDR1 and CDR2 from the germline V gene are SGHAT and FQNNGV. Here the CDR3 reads CASSPQGNQPQHF. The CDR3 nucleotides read TGTGCCAGCAGCCCACAGGGAAATCAGCCCCAGCATTTT.

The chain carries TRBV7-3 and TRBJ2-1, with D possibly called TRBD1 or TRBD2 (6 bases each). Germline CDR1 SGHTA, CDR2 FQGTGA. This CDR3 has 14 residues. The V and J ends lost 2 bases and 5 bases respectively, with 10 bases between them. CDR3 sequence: CASSLSGADNEQFF. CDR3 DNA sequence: TGTGCCAGCAGCTTATCGGGGGCGGACAATGAGCAGTTCTTC. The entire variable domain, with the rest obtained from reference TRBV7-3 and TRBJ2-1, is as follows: GAGVSQTPSNKVTEKGKYVELRCDPISGHTALYWYRQSLGQGPEFLIYFQGTGAADDSGLPNDRFFAVRPEGSVSTLKIQRTERGDSAVYLCASSLSGADNEQFFGPGTRLTVL.

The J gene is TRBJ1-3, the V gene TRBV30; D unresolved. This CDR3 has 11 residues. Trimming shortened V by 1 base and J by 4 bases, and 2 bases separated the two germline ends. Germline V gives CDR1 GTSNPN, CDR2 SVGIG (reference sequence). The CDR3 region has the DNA TGTGCCTGGAGTGGGGGAAACACCATATATTTT. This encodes CAWSGGNTIYF. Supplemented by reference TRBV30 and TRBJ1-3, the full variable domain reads SQTIHQWPATLVQPVGSPLSLECTVEGTSNPNLYWYRQAAGRGLQLLFYSVGIGQISSEVPQNLSASRPQDRQFILSSKKLLLSDSGFYLCAWSGGNTIYFGEGSWLTVV.

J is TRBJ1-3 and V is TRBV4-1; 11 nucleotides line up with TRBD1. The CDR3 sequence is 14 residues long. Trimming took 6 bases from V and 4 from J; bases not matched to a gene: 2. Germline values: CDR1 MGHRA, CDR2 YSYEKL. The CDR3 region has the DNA TGCGCCAGCAGGCGGACAGGGGGCGGAAACACCATATATTTT. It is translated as CASRRTGGGNTIYF.

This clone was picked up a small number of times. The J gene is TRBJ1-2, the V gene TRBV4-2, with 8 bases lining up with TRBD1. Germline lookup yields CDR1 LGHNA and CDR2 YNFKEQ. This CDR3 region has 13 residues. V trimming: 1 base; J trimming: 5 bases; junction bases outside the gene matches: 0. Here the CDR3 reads CASSQGTGYGYTF. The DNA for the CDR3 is TGTGCCAGCAGCCAAGGGACAGGGTATGGCTACACCTTC.